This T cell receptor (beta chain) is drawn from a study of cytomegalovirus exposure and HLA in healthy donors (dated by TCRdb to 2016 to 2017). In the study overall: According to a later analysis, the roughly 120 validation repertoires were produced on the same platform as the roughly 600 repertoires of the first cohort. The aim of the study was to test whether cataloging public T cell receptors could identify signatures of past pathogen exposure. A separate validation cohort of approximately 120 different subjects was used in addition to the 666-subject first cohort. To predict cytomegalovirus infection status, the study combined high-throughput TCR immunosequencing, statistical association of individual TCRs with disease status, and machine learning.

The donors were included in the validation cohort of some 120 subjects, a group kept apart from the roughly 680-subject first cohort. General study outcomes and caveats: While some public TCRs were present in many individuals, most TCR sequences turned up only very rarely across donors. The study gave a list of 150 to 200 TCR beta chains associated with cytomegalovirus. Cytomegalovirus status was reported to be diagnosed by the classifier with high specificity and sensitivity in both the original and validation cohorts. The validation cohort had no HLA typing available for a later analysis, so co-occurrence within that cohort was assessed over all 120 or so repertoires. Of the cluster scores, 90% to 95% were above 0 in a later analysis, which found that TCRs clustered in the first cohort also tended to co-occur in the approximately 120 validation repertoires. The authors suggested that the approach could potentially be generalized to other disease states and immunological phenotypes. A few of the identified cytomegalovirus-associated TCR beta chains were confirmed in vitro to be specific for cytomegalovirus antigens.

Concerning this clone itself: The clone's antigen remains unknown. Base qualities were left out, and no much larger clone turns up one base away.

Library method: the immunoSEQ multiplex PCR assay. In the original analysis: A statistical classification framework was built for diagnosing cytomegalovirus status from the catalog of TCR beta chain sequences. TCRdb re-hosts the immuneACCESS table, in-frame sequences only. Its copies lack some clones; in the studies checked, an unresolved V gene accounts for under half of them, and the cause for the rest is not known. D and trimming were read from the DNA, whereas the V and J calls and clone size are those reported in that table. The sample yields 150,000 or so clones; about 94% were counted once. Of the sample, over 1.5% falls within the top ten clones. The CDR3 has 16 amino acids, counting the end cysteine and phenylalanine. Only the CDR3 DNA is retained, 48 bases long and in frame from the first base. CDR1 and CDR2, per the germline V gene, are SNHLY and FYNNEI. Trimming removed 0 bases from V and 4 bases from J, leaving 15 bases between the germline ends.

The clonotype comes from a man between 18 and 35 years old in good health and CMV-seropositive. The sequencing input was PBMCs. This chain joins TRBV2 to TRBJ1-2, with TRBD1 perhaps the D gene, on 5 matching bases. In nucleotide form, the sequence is TGTGCCAGCAGTGAAGCGCTCGGGGGACCCTTCTATGGCTACACCTTC. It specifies CASSEALGGPFYGYTF.